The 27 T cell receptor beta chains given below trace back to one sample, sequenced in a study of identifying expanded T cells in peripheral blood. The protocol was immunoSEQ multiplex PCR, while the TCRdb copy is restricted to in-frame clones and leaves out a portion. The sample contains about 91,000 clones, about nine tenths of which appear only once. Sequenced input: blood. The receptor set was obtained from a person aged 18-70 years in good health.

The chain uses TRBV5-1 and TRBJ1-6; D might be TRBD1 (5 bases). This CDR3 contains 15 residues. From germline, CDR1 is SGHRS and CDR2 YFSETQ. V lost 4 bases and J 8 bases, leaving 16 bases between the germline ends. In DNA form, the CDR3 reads TGCGCCAGCAGCGGGACGGGCGGGACGTATTCACCCCTCCACTTT. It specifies CASSGTGGTYSPLHF.

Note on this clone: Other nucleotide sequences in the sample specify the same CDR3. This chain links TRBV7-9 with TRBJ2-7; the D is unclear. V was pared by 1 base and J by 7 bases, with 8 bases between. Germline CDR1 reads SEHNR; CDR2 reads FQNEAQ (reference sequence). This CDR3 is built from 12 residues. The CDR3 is CASSLGPLEQYF. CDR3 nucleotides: TGTGCCAGCAGCTTAGGCCCCCTTGAGCAGTACTTC. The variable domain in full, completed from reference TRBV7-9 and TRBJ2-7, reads DTGVSQNPRHKITKRGQNVTFRCDPISEHNRLYWYRQTLGQGPEFLTYFQNEAQLEKSRLLSDRFSAERPKGSFSTLEIQRTEQGDSAMYLCASSLGPLEQYFGPGTRLTVT.

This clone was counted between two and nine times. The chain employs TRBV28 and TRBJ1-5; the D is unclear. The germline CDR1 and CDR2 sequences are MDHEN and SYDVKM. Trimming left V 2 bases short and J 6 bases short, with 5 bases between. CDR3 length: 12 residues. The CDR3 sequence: CASSLGTQPQHF. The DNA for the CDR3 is TGTGCCAGCAGTTTAGGAACTCAGCCCCAGCATTTT.

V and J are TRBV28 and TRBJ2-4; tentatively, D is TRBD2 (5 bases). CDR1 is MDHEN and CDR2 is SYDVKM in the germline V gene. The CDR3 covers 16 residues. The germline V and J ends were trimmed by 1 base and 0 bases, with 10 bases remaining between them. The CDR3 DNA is TGTGCCAGCAGTTTATCAGGACTTATAGCCAAAAACATTCAGTACTTC. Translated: CASSLSGLIAKNIQYF.

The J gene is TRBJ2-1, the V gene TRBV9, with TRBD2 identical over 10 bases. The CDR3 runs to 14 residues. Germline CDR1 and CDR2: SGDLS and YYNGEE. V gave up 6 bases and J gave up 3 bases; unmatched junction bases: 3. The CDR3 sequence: CASTPSGGYNEQFF. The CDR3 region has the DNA TGTGCCAGCACCCCTAGCGGGGGCTACAATGAGCAGTTCTTC.

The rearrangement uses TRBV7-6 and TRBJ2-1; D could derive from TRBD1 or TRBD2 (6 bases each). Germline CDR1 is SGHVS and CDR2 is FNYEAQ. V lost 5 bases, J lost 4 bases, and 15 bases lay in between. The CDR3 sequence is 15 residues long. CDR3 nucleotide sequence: TGTGCCAGCAGCGTAGGGGGGACAAGATACAATGAGCAGTTCTTC. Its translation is CASSVGGTRYNEQFF.

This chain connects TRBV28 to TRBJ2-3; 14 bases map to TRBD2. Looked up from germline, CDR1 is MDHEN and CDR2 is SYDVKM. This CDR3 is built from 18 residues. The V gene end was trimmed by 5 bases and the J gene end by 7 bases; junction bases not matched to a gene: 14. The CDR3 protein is CASSPRPIGTSGSYTQYF. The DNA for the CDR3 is TGTGCCAGCAGTCCTCGACCGATCGGGACTAGCGGGAGTTATACGCAGTATTTT.

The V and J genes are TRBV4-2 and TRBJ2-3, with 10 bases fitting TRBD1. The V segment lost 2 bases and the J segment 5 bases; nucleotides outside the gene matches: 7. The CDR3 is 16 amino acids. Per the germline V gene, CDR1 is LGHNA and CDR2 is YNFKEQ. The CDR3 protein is CASSQPLTGGLDTQYF. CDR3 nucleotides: TGTGCCAGCAGCCAACCTCTGACAGGGGGCCTAGATACGCAGTATTTT.

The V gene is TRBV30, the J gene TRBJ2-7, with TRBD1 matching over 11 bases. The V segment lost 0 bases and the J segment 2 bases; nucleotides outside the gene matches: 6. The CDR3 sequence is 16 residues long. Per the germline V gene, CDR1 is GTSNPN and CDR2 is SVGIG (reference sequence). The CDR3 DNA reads TGTGCCTGGAGTGTACTTCCGGGACAGGGGGCCTACGAGCAGTACTTC. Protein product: CAWSVLPGQGAYEQYF.

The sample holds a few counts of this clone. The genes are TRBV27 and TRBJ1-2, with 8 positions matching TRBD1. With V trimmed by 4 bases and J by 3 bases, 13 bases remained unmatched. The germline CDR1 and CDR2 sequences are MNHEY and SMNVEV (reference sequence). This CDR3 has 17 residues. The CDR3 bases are TGTGCCAGCAGTTCCCGGACAGGGTTGGTATCGGACTATGGCTACACCTTC. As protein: CASSSRTGLVSDYGYTF.

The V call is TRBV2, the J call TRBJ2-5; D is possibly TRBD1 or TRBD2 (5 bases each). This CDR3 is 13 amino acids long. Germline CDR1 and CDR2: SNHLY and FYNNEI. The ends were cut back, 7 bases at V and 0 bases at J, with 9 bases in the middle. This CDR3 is CASTRGYQETQYF. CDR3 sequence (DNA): TGTGCCAGCACCCGGGGCTACCAAGAGACCCAGTACTTC.

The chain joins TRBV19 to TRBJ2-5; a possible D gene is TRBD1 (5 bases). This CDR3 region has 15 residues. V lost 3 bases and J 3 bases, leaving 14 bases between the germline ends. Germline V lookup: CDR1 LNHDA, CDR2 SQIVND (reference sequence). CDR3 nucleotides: TGTGCCAGTAGTATCCCTGGGCAGGGCGAAGAGACCCAGTACTTC. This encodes CASSIPGQGEETQYF.

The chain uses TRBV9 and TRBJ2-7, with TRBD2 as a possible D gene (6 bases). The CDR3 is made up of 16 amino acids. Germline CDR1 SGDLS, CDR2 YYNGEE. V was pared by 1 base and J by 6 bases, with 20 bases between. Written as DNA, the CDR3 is TGTGCCAGCAGCGTATTCCCCGGGGGTCTTTTGGCCGAGCAGTACTTC. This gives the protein CASSVFPGGLLAEQYF.

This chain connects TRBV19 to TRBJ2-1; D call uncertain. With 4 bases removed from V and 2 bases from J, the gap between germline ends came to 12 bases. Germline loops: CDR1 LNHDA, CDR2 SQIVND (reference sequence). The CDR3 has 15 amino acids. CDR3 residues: CASSTYRQPYNEQFF. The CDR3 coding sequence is TGTGCCAGTAGTACATACAGACAACCCTACAATGAGCAGTTCTTC.

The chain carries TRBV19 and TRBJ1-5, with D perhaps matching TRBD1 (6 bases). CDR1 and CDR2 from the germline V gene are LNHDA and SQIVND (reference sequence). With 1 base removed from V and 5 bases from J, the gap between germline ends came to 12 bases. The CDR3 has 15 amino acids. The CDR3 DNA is TGTGCCAGTAGTATAGTGGTCGCAGGGGATCAGCCCCAGCATTTT. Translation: CASSIVVAGDQPQHF.

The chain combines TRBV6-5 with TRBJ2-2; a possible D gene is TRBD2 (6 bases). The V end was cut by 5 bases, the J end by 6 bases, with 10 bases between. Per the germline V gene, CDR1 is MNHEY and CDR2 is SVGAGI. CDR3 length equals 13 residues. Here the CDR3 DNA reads TGTGCCAGCAGTCCGACGGGGGCCGGGGAGCTGTTTTTT. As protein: CASSPTGAGELFF.

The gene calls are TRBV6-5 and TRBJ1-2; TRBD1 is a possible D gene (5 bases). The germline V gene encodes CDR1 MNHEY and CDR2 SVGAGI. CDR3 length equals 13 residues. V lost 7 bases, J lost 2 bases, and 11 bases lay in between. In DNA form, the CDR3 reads TGTGCCAGCAAGAACGACAGAAACTATGGCTACACCTTC. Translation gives CASKNDRNYGYTF.

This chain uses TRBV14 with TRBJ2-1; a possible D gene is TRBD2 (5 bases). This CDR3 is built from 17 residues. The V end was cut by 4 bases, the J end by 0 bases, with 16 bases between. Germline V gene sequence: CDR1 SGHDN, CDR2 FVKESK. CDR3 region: CASSPHPKGSSYNEQFF. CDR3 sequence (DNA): TGTGCCAGCAGCCCGCACCCCAAAGGGAGCTCCTACAATGAGCAGTTCTTC.

CDR3 loop: CASSPTGSGGETQYF. The CDR3 DNA sequence: TGTGCCAGCAGCCCGACAGGGTCAGGAGGGGAGACCCAGTACTTC. V and J are TRBV6-6 and TRBJ2-5; maybe TRBD1 (7 bases). The CDR3 length is 15 residues. V was clipped by 6 bases and J by 5 bases, with 19 bases between them. Germline-derived CDR1 and CDR2 are MNHNY and SVGAGI (reference sequence).

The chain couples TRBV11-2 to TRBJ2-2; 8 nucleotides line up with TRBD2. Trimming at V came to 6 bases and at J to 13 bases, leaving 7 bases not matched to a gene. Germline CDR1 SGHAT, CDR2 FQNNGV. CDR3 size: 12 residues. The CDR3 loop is CASSPGLAGLFF. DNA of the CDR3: TGTGCCAGCAGTCCCGGACTAGCAGGGCTGTTTTTT. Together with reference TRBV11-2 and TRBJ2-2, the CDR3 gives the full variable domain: EAGVAQSPRYKIIEKRQSVAFWCNPISGHATLYWYQQILGQGPKLLIQFQNNGVVDDSQLPKDRFSAERLKGVDSTLKIQPAKLEDSAVYLCASSPGLAGLFFGEGSRLTVL.

Here the CDR3 reads CASTTTGTGGAEQYF. The CDR3 nucleotides read TGTGCCAGCACAACCACCGGGACAGGGGGAGCCGAGCAGTACTTC. The chain employs TRBV6-4 and TRBJ2-7; 11 bases agree with TRBD1. J gave up 6 bases and V 7 bases, and 11 bases lay outside the gene matches. This CDR3 has 15 amino acids. From germline, CDR1 is MRHNA and CDR2 SNTAGT.

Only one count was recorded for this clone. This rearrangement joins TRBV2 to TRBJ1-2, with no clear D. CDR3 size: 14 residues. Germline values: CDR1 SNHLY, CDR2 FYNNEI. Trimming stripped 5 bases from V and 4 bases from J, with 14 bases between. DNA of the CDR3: TGTGCCAGCAGTACCTCGGCTGGAGGCTATGGCTACACCTTC. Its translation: CASSTSAGGYGYTF.

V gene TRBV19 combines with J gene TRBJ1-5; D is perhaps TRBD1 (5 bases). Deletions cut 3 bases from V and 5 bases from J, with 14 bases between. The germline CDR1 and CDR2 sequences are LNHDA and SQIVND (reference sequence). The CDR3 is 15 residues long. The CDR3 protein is CASSIGTLFYQPQHF. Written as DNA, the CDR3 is TGTGCCAGTAGTATTGGGACCTTATTCTATCAGCCCCAGCATTTT.

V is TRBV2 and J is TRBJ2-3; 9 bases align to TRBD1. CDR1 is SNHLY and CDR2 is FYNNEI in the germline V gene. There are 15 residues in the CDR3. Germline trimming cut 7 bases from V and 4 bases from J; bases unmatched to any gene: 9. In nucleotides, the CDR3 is TGTGCCAGCAAGGGGGGGACAGGGCTCCCAGATACGCAGTATTTT. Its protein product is CASKGGTGLPDTQYF.

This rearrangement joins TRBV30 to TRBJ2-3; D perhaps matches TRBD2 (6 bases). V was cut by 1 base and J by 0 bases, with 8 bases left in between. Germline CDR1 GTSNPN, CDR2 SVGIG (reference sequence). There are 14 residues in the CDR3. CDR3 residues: CAWSEGLSTDTQYF. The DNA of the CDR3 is TGTGCCTGGAGTGAAGGACTAAGCACAGATACGCAGTATTTT.

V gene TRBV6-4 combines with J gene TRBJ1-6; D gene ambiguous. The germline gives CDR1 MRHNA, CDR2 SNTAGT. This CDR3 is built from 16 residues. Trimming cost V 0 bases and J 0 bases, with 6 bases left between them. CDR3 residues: CASSDSGLSYNSPLHF. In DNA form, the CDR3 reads TGTGCCAGCAGTGACTCGGGTCTCTCCTATAATTCACCCCTCCACTTT.

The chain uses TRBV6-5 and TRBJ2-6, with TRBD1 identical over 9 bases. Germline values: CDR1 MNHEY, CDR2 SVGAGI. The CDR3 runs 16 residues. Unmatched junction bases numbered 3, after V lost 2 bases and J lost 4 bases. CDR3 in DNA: TGTGCCAGCAGTTACGGGACAGGGACCGGGGCCAACGTCCTGACTTTC. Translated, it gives CASSYGTGTGANVLTF.